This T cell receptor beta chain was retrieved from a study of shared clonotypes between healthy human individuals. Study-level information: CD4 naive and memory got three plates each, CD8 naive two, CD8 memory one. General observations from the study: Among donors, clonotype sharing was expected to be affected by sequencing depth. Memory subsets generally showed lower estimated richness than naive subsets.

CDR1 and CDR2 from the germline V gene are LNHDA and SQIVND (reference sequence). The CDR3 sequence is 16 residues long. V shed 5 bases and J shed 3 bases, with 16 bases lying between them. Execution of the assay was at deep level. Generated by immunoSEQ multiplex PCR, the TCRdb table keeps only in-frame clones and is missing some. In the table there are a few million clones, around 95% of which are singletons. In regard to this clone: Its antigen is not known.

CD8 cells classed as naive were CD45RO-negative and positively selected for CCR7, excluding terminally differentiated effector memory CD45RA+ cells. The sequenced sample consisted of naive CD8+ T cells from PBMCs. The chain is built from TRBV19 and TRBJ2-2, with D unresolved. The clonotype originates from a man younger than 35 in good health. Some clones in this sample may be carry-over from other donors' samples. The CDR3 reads CASSPHVGPDTGELFF. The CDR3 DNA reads TGTGCCAGTAGTCCCCACGTGGGTCCGGACACCGGGGAGCTGTTTTTT.